This TCR beta chain originates from a study of post-analysis software for immune sequencing data. About the study: Included courses were relapsing-remitting and secondary progressive multiple sclerosis; progressive-relapsing multiple sclerosis was also included. Whole-study findings and limits: Pronounced co-clustering by F measure was evident among identically batched samples. There were roughly five TRBV segments more frequent in patients than controls, and TRBV5-6, TRBV5-1 and TRBV20-1 were among them.

With 4 bases clipped from V and 0 bases from J, the junction kept 8 bases outside the gene matches. Germline values: CDR1 ENHRY, CDR2 SYGVKD. CDR3 size: 16 residues. This clonotype has more than one count but fewer than ten. The antigen remains undetermined. Unique-molecular-identifier-tagged TCR beta cDNA libraries were used. Once about 0.95 to 10 million T cells were used, approximately 520,000 cDNA molecules resulted. TCRdb ran MiXCR on the PCR reads and lists one entry per CDR3 protein. The sample includes about 560,000 distinct CDR3 sequences, around 40% of them seen just once. The rearrangement joins TRBV10-3 to TRBJ1-2; 7 bases line up with TRBD1. Sequenced sample: blood. This TCR was recovered from a girl under 18 with multiple sclerosis. The chain's CDR3 is CAISGGTANSNYGYTF. The DNA of the CDR3 is TGTGCCATCAGTGGCGGGACAGCCAATTCTAACTATGGCTACACCTTC.